This is a list of T cell receptor beta chains from one sample in a study of cytomegalovirus exposure and HLA in healthy donors. Some clones are missing from TCRdb's copy, which holds only in-frame ones; the method was immunoSEQ multiplex PCR. The table includes about 140,000 clones, roughly 79% detected once. Sequences were obtained from PBMCs. These receptors originate from a man younger than 35 in good health and CMV-seronegative. Both conserved end residues are part of each CDR3. The order of the fields is D gene, clone size, J gene, V gene, CDR3 protein, CDR3 DNA. D genes are given only for firm matches. Only part of the rows carry a size: once, few, many, or a class if the clone is expanded.

d_gene: TRBD2; abundance: .; j_gene: TRBJ2-3; v_gene: TRBV4-3; CDR3aa: CASSLYRASGGTDTQYF; CDR3nt: TGCGCCAGCAGCCTATATAGGGCTAGCGGGGGAACAGATACGCAGTATTTT
d_gene: TRBD1; abundance: .; j_gene: TRBJ1-2; v_gene: TRBV5-1; CDR3aa: CASSLKTGTLYGYTF; CDR3nt: TGCGCCAGCAGCTTGAAGACAGGGACACTGTATGGCTACACCTTC
d_gene: TRBD1; abundance: .; j_gene: TRBJ1-2; v_gene: TRBV7-9; CDR3aa: CASSLGQAHYGYTF; CDR3nt: TGTGCCAGCAGCCTCGGACAGGCCCACTATGGCTACACCTTC
d_gene: .; abundance: .; j_gene: TRBJ2-5; v_gene: TRBV7-6; CDR3aa: CASSLLPSRRGETQYF; CDR3nt: TGTGCCAGCAGCTTACTACCTAGCAGAAGGGGGGAGACCCAGTACTTC
d_gene: TRBD1; abundance: .; j_gene: TRBJ2-5; v_gene: TRBV7-9; CDR3aa: CASSFMRTGGPEANF; CDR3nt: TGTGCCAGCAGCTTCATGCGGACAGGGGGCCCGGAGGCCAACTTC
d_gene: TRBD2; abundance: .; j_gene: TRBJ2-3; v_gene: TRBV19; CDR3aa: CASTAGVGTDTQYF; CDR3nt: TGTGCCAGTACGGCGGGGGTTGGCACAGATACGCAGTATTTT
d_gene: TRBD1; abundance: once; j_gene: TRBJ2-7; v_gene: TRBV5-4; CDR3aa: CASSNPDRAREQYF; CDR3nt: TGTGCCAGCAGCAACCCGGACAGGGCGCGGGAGCAGTACTTC
d_gene: .; abundance: .; j_gene: TRBJ1-4; v_gene: TRBV2; CDR3aa: CASRLGTSNEKLFF; CDR3nt: TGTGCCAGCAGACTCGGGACTTCGAATGAAAAACTGTTTTTT
d_gene: TRBD2; abundance: .; j_gene: TRBJ2-7; v_gene: TRBV2; CDR3aa: CASSLAGYEQYF; CDR3nt: TGTGCCAGCAGTCTAGCGGGGTACGAGCAGTACTTC
d_gene: TRBD1; abundance: .; j_gene: TRBJ1-1; v_gene: TRBV2; CDR3aa: CASTGQGLNTEAFF; CDR3nt: TGTGCCAGCACTGGACAGGGGCTAAACACTGAAGCTTTCTTT
d_gene: .; abundance: few; j_gene: TRBJ1-1; v_gene: TRBV2; CDR3aa: CASRERERDTEAFF; CDR3nt: TGTGCCAGCAGGGAAAGAGAGAGGGACACTGAAGCTTTCTTT
d_gene: .; abundance: .; j_gene: TRBJ1-5; v_gene: TRBV6-1; CDR3aa: CASRQGYSNQPQHF; CDR3nt: TGTGCCAGCAGACAGGGTTATAGCAATCAGCCCCAGCATTTT
d_gene: .; abundance: .; j_gene: TRBJ2-7; v_gene: TRBV5-1; CDR3aa: CASSLDGAFGYEQYF; CDR3nt: TGCGCCAGCAGCTTGGATGGGGCCTTTGGGTACGAGCAGTACTTC
d_gene: TRBD1; abundance: .; j_gene: TRBJ1-1; v_gene: TRBV25-1; CDR3aa: CASSRTGVSEAFF; CDR3nt: TGTGCCAGCAGTCGGACAGGGGTGAGTGAAGCTTTCTTT
d_gene: .; abundance: .; j_gene: TRBJ1-5; v_gene: TRBV28; CDR3aa: CASRITGSQPQHF; CDR3nt: TGTGCCAGCAGAATAACAGGGTCTCAGCCCCAGCATTTT
d_gene: .; abundance: .; j_gene: TRBJ1-1; v_gene: TRBV19; CDR3aa: CASSTHGPTEAFF; CDR3nt: TGTGCCAGTAGTACCCACGGTCCCACTGAAGCTTTCTTT
d_gene: TRBD2; abundance: .; j_gene: TRBJ2-7; v_gene: TRBV11-2; CDR3aa: CASSRTGAGAQYEQYF; CDR3nt: TGTGCCAGCAGCCGCACTGGAGCGGGGGCCCAGTACGAGCAGTACTTC
d_gene: .; abundance: .; j_gene: TRBJ2-7; v_gene: TRBV9; CDR3aa: CASSPADSSYEQYF; CDR3nt: TGTGCCAGCAGCCCAGCGGACAGTTCCTACGAGCAGTACTTC
d_gene: TRBD1; abundance: .; j_gene: TRBJ2-7; v_gene: TRBV6-5; CDR3aa: CASSYSGTGFYEQYF; CDR3nt: TGTGCCAGCAGTTACTCAGGGACAGGGTTCTACGAGCAGTACTTC
d_gene: TRBD1; abundance: .; j_gene: TRBJ2-1; v_gene: TRBV7-2; CDR3aa: CASSSGQGPTYNEQFF; CDR3nt: TGTGCCAGCAGCTCCGGACAGGGGCCTACCTACAATGAGCAGTTCTTC
d_gene: .; abundance: .; j_gene: TRBJ2-1; v_gene: TRBV19; CDR3aa: CASSIPRGNEQFF; CDR3nt: TGTGCCAGTAGTATTCCCCGGGGCAATGAGCAGTTCTTC
d_gene: .; abundance: .; j_gene: TRBJ2-2; v_gene: TRBV5-4; CDR3aa: CTSANTRNTGELFF; CDR3nt: TGTACCAGCGCCAACACAAGGAACACCGGGGAGCTGTTTTTT
d_gene: TRBD2; abundance: .; j_gene: TRBJ2-7; v_gene: TRBV6-5; CDR3aa: CASRIRTSGGYEQYF; CDR3nt: TGTGCCAGCAGAATTCGGACTAGCGGGGGTTACGAGCAGTACTTC
d_gene: .; abundance: few; j_gene: TRBJ1-5; v_gene: TRBV6-1; CDR3aa: CASSVENSNQPQHF; CDR3nt: TGTGCCAGCAGTGTAGAAAATAGCAATCAGCCCCAGCATTTT
d_gene: .; abundance: few; j_gene: TRBJ1-1; v_gene: TRBV6-6; CDR3aa: CASSLKQFYTEAFF; CDR3nt: TGTGCCAGCAGCCTTAAACAGTTCTACACTGAAGCTTTCTTT
d_gene: TRBD1; abundance: .; j_gene: TRBJ2-7; v_gene: TRBV9; CDR3aa: CASSKGQATYEQYF; CDR3nt: TGTGCCAGCAGCAAGGGACAGGCGACCTACGAGCAGTACTTC
d_gene: .; abundance: .; j_gene: TRBJ2-5; v_gene: TRBV6-5; CDR3aa: CASSYSKPERQETQYF; CDR3nt: TGTGCCAGCAGTTACTCGAAGCCGGAGCGCCAAGAGACCCAGTACTTC
d_gene: TRBD1; abundance: .; j_gene: TRBJ2-7; v_gene: TRBV10-3; CDR3aa: CAITGDRGQQYF; CDR3nt: TGTGCCATCACCGGTGACAGGGGGCAACAGTACTTC
d_gene: TRBD1; abundance: .; j_gene: TRBJ2-2; v_gene: TRBV4-3; CDR3aa: CASSQDPTGYGGELFF; CDR3nt: TGCGCCAGCAGCCAAGATCCGACAGGGTATGGCGGGGAGCTGTTTTTT
d_gene: .; abundance: .; j_gene: TRBJ2-5; v_gene: TRBV21-1; CDR3aa: CASRREVETQYF; CDR3nt: TGTGCCAGCCGCCGGGAGGTAGAGACCCAGTACTTC
d_gene: TRBD1; abundance: .; j_gene: TRBJ1-4; v_gene: TRBV6-1; CDR3aa: CASKQGAANEKLFF; CDR3nt: TGTGCCAGCAAACAGGGGGCAGCGAATGAAAAACTGTTTTTT
d_gene: .; abundance: once; j_gene: TRBJ1-2; v_gene: TRBV27; CDR3aa: CASSLTGISNYGYTF; CDR3nt: TGTGCCAGCAGTCTTACAGGGATCTCTAACTATGGCTACACCTTC
d_gene: TRBD1; abundance: .; j_gene: TRBJ1-1; v_gene: TRBV7-8; CDR3aa: CASSYNRGGNTEAFF; CDR3nt: TGTGCCAGCAGCTACAACAGGGGCGGGAACACTGAAGCTTTCTTT
d_gene: .; abundance: .; j_gene: TRBJ1-2; v_gene: TRBV5-8; CDR3aa: CASREGTNYGYTF; CDR3nt: TGTGCCAGCCGGGAGGGAACTAACTATGGCTACACCTTC